Following are 16 T cell receptor beta chains from one sample sequenced in a study of chemoradiotherapy in HPV16-positive cancers. Method: immunoSEQ multiplex PCR; TCRdb's copy keeps in-frame clones and lacks some. The table records around 13,000 clones, 72% of them present only once. Sampling was conducted from a patient who underwent chemoradiotherapy. Source of these receptors: a human donor with HPV-associated anogenital cancer.

This chain connects TRBV30 to TRBJ2-5; no clear D. The length of the CDR3 is 11 residues. V lost 3 bases to trimming and J lost 5 bases, with 7 bases between them. CDR1 and CDR2 from the germline V gene are GTSNPN and SVGIG (reference sequence). CDR3 sequence: CAWSVSETQYF. CDR3 DNA: TGTGCCTGGAGCGTTTCCGAGACCCAGTACTTC. Full variable domain (rest looked up from reference TRBV30 and TRBJ2-5): SQTIHQWPATLVQPVGSPLSLECTVEGTSNPNLYWYRQAAGRGLQLLFYSVGIGQISSEVPQNLSASRPQDRQFILSSKKLLLSDSGFYLCAWSVSETQYFGPGTRLLVL.

V usage is TRBV4-3 and J usage is TRBJ2-3, with no clear D. Trimming cost V 0 bases and J 0 bases, with 16 bases left between them. Germline V gene sequence: CDR1 LGHNA, CDR2 YSLEER. The CDR3 loop spans 18 amino acids. CDR3 bases: TGCGCCAGCAGCCAAGATTTCGGAAGCCCGTGGAGCACAGATACGCAGTATTTT. Translated: CASSQDFGSPWSTDTQYF.

The gene calls are TRBV7-6 and TRBJ2-5; D is unclear. Trimming removed 5 bases at V and 4 bases at J, with 8 bases between. CDR3 length: 12 amino acids. Germline assignment: CDR1 SGHVS and CDR2 FNYEAQ. CDR3 loop: CASSPNVETQYF. The DNA for the CDR3 is TGTGCCAGCAGCCCAAACGTAGAGACCCAGTACTTC.

The chain joins TRBV5-4 to TRBJ2-3; D unresolved. Looked up from germline, CDR1 is SGHNT and CDR2 is YYREEE (reference sequence). V was shortened by 0 bases and J by 1 base, with 9 bases between the two germline ends. This CDR3 contains 15 residues. DNA for the CDR3: TGTGCCAGCAGCTTGGGGGTGGGCGGCACAGATACGCAGTATTTT. As protein: CASSLGVGGTDTQYF.

This clone appeared a few times. The chain has TRBV15 and TRBJ2-7; 8 bases fit TRBD1. Germline V gene data show CDR1 as LNHNV and CDR2 as YYDKDF (reference sequence). The CDR3 is made up of 16 amino acids. Trimming cost V 1 base and J 5 bases; bases outside gene matches: 10. The CDR3 here is CATSRGRGRGQDEQYF. In DNA form, the CDR3 reads TGTGCCACCAGCAGAGGCAGAGGCAGGGGGCAGGACGAGCAGTACTTC.

This clone was detected a few times. V is TRBV5-1 and J is TRBJ2-3; 11 bases fit TRBD2. Trimming cost V 7 bases and J 6 bases; bases outside gene matches: 7. The CDR3 runs 14 residues. Germline loops: CDR1 SGHRS, CDR2 YFSETQ. The CDR3 DNA follows: TGCGCCAGCTCCCCCGGGACTAGCGGTGATACGCAGTATTTT. Translating gives CASSPGTSGDTQYF.

This chain connects TRBV27 to TRBJ1-1; D uncertain. CDR1 is MNHEY, CDR2 SMNVEV, per germline (reference sequence). The V and J ends lost 5 bases and 5 bases respectively, with 9 bases between them. The CDR3 spans 12 residues. CDR3: CASSPSGTEAFF. In DNA form, the CDR3 reads TGTGCCAGCAGTCCGTCGGGGACTGAAGCTTTCTTT.

This clone was seen only once. The chain carries TRBV11-1 and TRBJ2-7; 9 bases map to TRBD2. The J segment lost 5 bases and the V segment lost 1 base, leaving 3 bases of the junction unmatched. CDR3 size: 14 residues. Germline V gives CDR1 SGHAT, CDR2 FQDESV (reference sequence). CDR3 in amino acids: CASSLVGGRDEQYF. The CDR3 nucleotides are TGTGCCAGCAGCTTAGTCGGCGGGAGGGACGAGCAGTACTTC.

This clone was observed a handful of times. The chain uses TRBV6-1 and TRBJ2-3; 13 nucleotides agree with TRBD2. V dropped 4 bases and J dropped 4; count of bases not matched to a gene: 2. The CDR3 length is 15 residues. Germline V CDR1 and CDR2: MNHNS, SASEGT. The CDR3 here is CASSGTSGSPDTQYF. The CDR3 DNA reads as TGTGCCAGCAGTGGGACTAGCGGGAGCCCAGATACGCAGTATTTT.

In this sample, this clone turned up a few times. The gene calls are TRBV7-2 and TRBJ2-7; D is perhaps TRBD1 (5 bases). From germline, CDR1 is SGHTA and CDR2 FQGNSA. The V end lost 5 bases, the J end lost 5 bases, and 7 bases lay between the germline ends. The CDR3 contains 11 residues. The CDR3 region is CASSRTHEQYF. CDR3 bases: TGTGCCAGCAGCCGGACACACGAGCAGTACTTC.

The chain has TRBV2 and TRBJ1-1; no definite D call. V lost 8 bases and J 3 bases, leaving 16 bases between the germline ends. The CDR3 consists of 14 residues. Germline V lookup: CDR1 SNHLY, CDR2 FYNNEI. This chain's CDR3 is CASGRLGGDTEAFF. The CDR3 DNA sequence: TGTGCCAGCGGGCGGTTGGGCGGTGACACTGAAGCTTTCTTT.

This chain uses TRBV28 with TRBJ1-5, with D uncertain. Germline loops: CDR1 MDHEN, CDR2 SYDVKM. V was pared by 6 bases and J by 7 bases, with 16 bases between. The CDR3 spans 14 residues. The CDR3 sequence is CASSGFAGRQPQHF. CDR3 in DNA: TGTGCCAGCAGCGGTTTTGCTGGTCGACAGCCCCAGCATTTT.

The chain carries TRBV2 and TRBJ1-5, with a tentative D call TRBD1 (6 bases). Trimming cost V 3 bases and J 3 bases, with 15 bases left between them. CDR1 is SNHLY and CDR2 is FYNNEI in the germline V gene. There are 16 residues in the CDR3. The CDR3 region is CASSEIRTGPNQPQHF. DNA of the CDR3: TGTGCCAGCAGTGAGATCCGAACAGGGCCCAATCAGCCCCAGCATTTT.

This chain links TRBV28 with TRBJ2-3; no clear D gene. CDR1 and CDR2 from the germline V gene are MDHEN and SYDVKM. Trimming pared 1 base from V and 0 bases from J, leaving 8 bases between. The CDR3 has 15 amino acids. The CDR3 loop reads CASSLSRASTDTQYF. The CDR3 region has the DNA TGTGCCAGCAGTTTATCCCGGGCAAGCACAGATACGCAGTATTTT.

The V and J genes are TRBV9 and TRBJ2-3; D is possibly TRBD2 (6 bases). Germline-derived CDR1 and CDR2 are SGDLS and YYNGEE. CDR3 length: 16 amino acids. V lost 1 base, J lost 2 bases, and 14 bases lay in between. CDR3 sequence reads: CASSVSSAINTDTQYF. CDR3 nucleotides: TGTGCCAGCAGCGTATCTAGCGCGATAAACACAGATACGCAGTATTTT.

This chain joins TRBV15 and TRBJ1-4; possible D gene TRBD1, 6 bases. With 0 bases removed from V and 8 bases from J, the gap between germline ends came to 13 bases. Germline V gene data show CDR1 as LNHNV and CDR2 as YYDKDF (reference sequence). This CDR3 has 15 amino acids. The CDR3 coding sequence is TGTGCCACCAGCAGAGACACAGGGCTAGGCGAAAAACTGTTTTTT. It is translated as CATSRDTGLGEKLFF.